The clone carrying this T cell receptor (beta chain) is a singleton in its sample. This entry is derived from a study of blood T cell repertoires in COVID-19. This CDR3 is built from 15 residues. Trimming cost V 0 bases and J 2 bases, with 13 bases left between them. The germline CDR1 and CDR2 sequences are GTSNPN and SVGIG (reference sequence). This table comes from immunoSEQ multiplex PCR, and its TCRdb copy is limited to in-frame clones, with some not included. The repertoire holds 35,000 to 45,000 clones, with 80% to 90% as singletons. The rearrangement joins TRBV30 to TRBJ2-5; maybe TRBD2 (5 bases). This TCR came from a man in his forties or fifties with active COVID-19. Sequenced material: peripheral blood. CDR3 sequence reads: CAWSVRGTVQETQYF. The CDR3 coding sequence is TGTGCCTGGAGTGTACGGGGTACTGTTCAAGAGACCCAGTACTTC.